This is a list of T cell receptor beta chains from one sample in a study of Graves' ophthalmopathy and Graves' hyperthyroidism. MiXCR, run by TCRdb on the multiplex PCR reads, gives a single entry per CDR3 protein. The sample includes approximately 700,000 distinct CDR3 sequences, around 40% of them seen just once. Sequenced: peripheral blood. These receptors were obtained from an adult man with Graves' ophthalmopathy. Both conserved end residues are part of each CDR3. The D gene is left open where the match is weak. Clone sizes are given selectively: once, few, many, or a class where the clone is expanded.

abundance	d_gene	v_gene	j_gene	CDR3aa	CDR3nt
many	TRBD1	TRBV7-6	TRBJ2-7	CASSRHRDRSYEQYF	TGTGCCAGCAGCCGACACCGGGACAGGTCCTACGAGCAGTACTTC
many	NA	TRBV7-3	TRBJ2-2	CASSEDYRELFF	TGTGCCAGCAGCGAGGACTATCGGGAGCTGTTTTTT
few	NA	TRBV10-2	TRBJ2-7	CASSGIYEQYF	TGTGCCAGCAGCGGAATCTACGAGCAGTACTTC
few	NA	TRBV11-2	TRBJ1-1	CASSLLRVENTEAFF	TGTGCCAGCAGCTTACTCAGGGTTGAGAACACTGAAGCTTTCTTT
NA	TRBD2	TRBV7-9	TRBJ2-5	CASSTGREQETQYF	TGTGCCAGCAGCACCGGGAGGGAGCAAGAGACCCAGTACTTC
NA	NA	TRBV9	TRBJ1-6	CASSDGSNNSPLHF	TGTGCCAGCAGCGATGGTAGCAACAATTCACCCCTCCACTTT
NA	NA	TRBV29-1	TRBJ2-2	CRRDFSRELFF	TGCAGACGGGACTTCTCCCGGGAGCTGTTTTTT
NA	TRBD2	TRBV7-2	TRBJ2-2	CASSLNLAGVGELFF	TGTGCCAGCAGCTTAAATCTAGCGGGAGTCGGGGAGCTGTTTTTT
many	TRBD1	TRBV7-6	TRBJ2-7	CASSLVGRGNDEQYF	TGTGCCAGCAGCTTAGTGGGCAGGGGGAACGACGAGCAGTACTTC
few	TRBD2	TRBV7-2	TRBJ2-7	CASSLTSGGAGEQYF	TGTGCCAGCAGCTTAACTAGCGGGGGGGCTGGCGAGCAGTACTTC
NA	TRBD1	TRBV7-2	TRBJ1-4	CASSMPRDRVANEKLFF	TGTGCCAGCAGCATGCCCCGGGACAGGGTTGCTAATGAAAAACTGTTTTTT
NA	NA	TRBV20-1	TRBJ1-1	CSASGQRLAFF	TGCAGTGCTAGCGGTCAGAGACTTGCTTTCTTT
many	NA	TRBV19	TRBJ1-1	CASSIWRKGSTEAFF	TGTGCCAGTAGTATTTGGCGTAAAGGTTCGACTGAAGCTTTCTTT
NA	TRBD1	TRBV5-1	TRBJ1-6	CASSLPRTGDNSPLHF	TGCGCCAGCAGCCTCCCGCGGACAGGAGATAATTCACCCCTCCACTTT
NA	NA	TRBV4-1	TRBJ2-2	CASSQVNAGELFF	TGCGCCAGCAGCCAAGTTAACGCCGGGGAGCTGTTTTTT
once	NA	TRBV15	TRBJ2-5	CATSEGTIGETQYF	TGTGCCACCAGCGAGGGCACAATCGGGGAGACCCAGTACTTC
NA	TRBD1	TRBV20-1	TRBJ1-1	CSAMGDSWGYEAFF	TGCAGTGCTATGGGGGACAGCTGGGGTTACGAAGCTTTCTTT
few	NA	TRBV19	TRBJ1-6	CAWSVQPSGSSPLHF	TGTGCCTGGAGTGTACAACCCTCCGGGAGTTCACCCCTCCACTTT
many	TRBD1	TRBV7-8	TRBJ2-2	CASSGGSGTGELFF	TGTGCCAGCTCAGGGGGTTCGGGCACCGGGGAGCTGTTTTTT
NA	TRBD2	TRBV6-6	TRBJ2-6	CASSYRLAHSGANVLTF	TGTGCCAGCAGTTACCGACTAGCCCACTCTGGGGCCAACGTCCTGACTTTC
NA	NA	TRBV24-1	TRBJ2-2	CATSDTRARGFTSNTGELFF	TGTGCCACCAGTGATACCCGGGCCAGGGGCTTCACGTCGAACACCGGGGAGCTGTTTTTT
many	NA	TRBV25-1	TRBJ2-5	CASSELGGAETQYF	TGTGCCAGCAGTGAATTAGGGGGGGCAGAGACCCAGTACTTC
NA	NA	TRBV2	TRBJ1-2	CASSYGGALGGYTF	TGTGCCAGCAGTTACGGCGGCGCCCTAGGGGGCTACACCTTC
NA	NA	TRBV6-2/TRBV6-3	TRBJ1-3	CASSPDLSSGNTIYF	TGTGCCAGCAGTCCAGACCTGAGCTCTGGAAACACCATATATTTT
NA	TRBD2	TRBV9	TRBJ2-7	CASSVVLAGESYEQYF	TGTGCCAGCAGTGTCGTTTTAGCGGGGGAATCCTACGAGCAGTACTTC
NA	TRBD2	TRBV6-4	TRBJ2-5	CASSDRRVSGPQETQYF	TGTGCCAGCAGTGACCGCCGCGTTAGCGGGCCCCAAGAGACCCAGTACTTC
many	NA	TRBV7-9	TRBJ1-4	CASSRDLNEKLFF	TGTGCCAGCAGTAGGGACCTTAATGAAAAACTGTTTTTT
NA	NA	TRBV2	TRBJ1-1	CASPEGVNTEAFF	TGTGCCAGCCCAGAGGGGGTGAACACTGAAGCTTTCTTT
few	TRBD1	TRBV2	TRBJ1-2	CASRRQGTGYGYTF	TGTGCCAGCAGAAGACAGGGAACCGGCTATGGCTACACCTTC
NA	TRBD1	TRBV15	TRBJ1-2	CATSRGTGGLGYTF	TGTGCCACCAGCAGAGGGACAGGGGGCTTAGGCTACACCTTC
many	NA	TRBV7-9	TRBJ1-1	CASSLDLNTEAFF	TGTGCCAGCAGCTTAGATTTGAACACTGAAGCTTTCTTT
NA	NA	TRBV25-1	TRBJ2-2	CASSLIGEPFF	TGTGCCAGCAGTTTAATCGGGGAGCCGTTTTTT
many	NA	TRBV7-9	TRBJ1-6	CASSSGLWNSPLHF	TGTGCCAGCAGCTCTGGACTTTGGAATTCACCCCTCCACTTT
NA	NA	TRBV9	TRBJ2-2	CASSGGDGDRYLNTGELFF	TGTGCCAGCAGTGGAGGAGATGGGGACCGGTACCTGAACACCGGGGAGCTGTTTTTT
NA	NA	TRBV12-3/TRBV12-4	TRBJ1-1	CASSVGSRGTAFF	TGTGCCAGCAGCGTGGGGAGCAGGGGAACAGCTTTCTTT
many	NA	TRBV9	TRBJ1-5	CASSDAGNSNQPQHF	TGTGCCAGCTCCGACGCGGGAAATAGCAATCAGCCCCAGCATTTT
many	NA	TRBV20-1	TRBJ2-5	CSARDRGTQYF	TGCAGTGCTAGAGATCGAGGGACCCAGTACTTC
NA	NA	TRBV20-1	TRBJ1-5	CSAPGTGPQPQHF	TGCAGTGCCCCGGGGACCGGCCCTCAGCCCCAGCATTTT
NA	NA	TRBV20-1	TRBJ1-5	CSARAGGASSRGQPQHF	TGCAGTGCTAGGGCCGGGGGGGCGTCCTCCCGTGGCCAGCCCCAGCATTTT
NA	NA	TRBV9	TRBJ2-6	CASSVGPTILPGQGPNGGANVLTF	TGTGCCAGCAGCGTAGGCCCAACCATCTTACCCGGCCAGGGACCGAATGGGGGGGCCAACGTCCTGACTTTC
NA	TRBD1	TRBV30	TRBJ1-5	CAWNGQGNQPQHF	TGTGCCTGGAATGGACAGGGTAATCAGCCCCAGCATTTT
NA	NA	TRBV15	TRBJ2-1	CATSPTGTEQFF	TGTGCCACCAGCCCGACCGGGACAGAGCAGTTCTTC
many	NA	TRBV19	TRBJ1-6	CASRTRPWANSPLHF	TGTGCCAGTAGGACTAGACCTTGGGCCAATTCACCCCTCCACTTT
NA	NA	TRBV7-9	TRBJ2-7	CASSQRPDSYSYEQYF	TGTGCCAGCAGCCAGAGACCCGACAGTTACTCCTACGAGCAGTACTTC
NA	TRBD1	TRBV12-3/TRBV12-4	TRBJ1-5	CASQGAGYQPQHF	TGTGCCAGCCAGGGGGCCGGTTATCAGCCCCAGCATTTT
NA	NA	TRBV29-1	TRBJ2-7	CSVTRRQGLYEQYF	TGCAGCGTTACCCGTAGGCAGGGGTTATACGAGCAGTACTTC
NA	TRBD2	TRBV19	TRBJ2-7	CASSITPLASGRTYEQYF	TGTGCCAGTAGTATTACCCCCTTGGCTAGCGGGAGAACCTACGAGCAGTACTTC
many	TRBD1	TRBV24-1	TRBJ1-2	CATSDTHAGTGSGYTF	TGTGCCACCAGTGATACCCACGCCGGGACAGGGTCTGGCTACACCTTC
NA	TRBD1	TRBV7-9	TRBJ1-6	CASSGQGGLSPLHF	TGTGCCAGCAGCGGACAGGGCGGGCTTTCACCCCTCCACTTT
many	TRBD1	TRBV15	TRBJ1-5	CATSRGRGQGRQPQHF	TGTGCCACCAGCAGAGGGCGAGGACAGGGCCGGCAGCCCCAGCATTTT
NA	NA	TRBV2	TRBJ2-7	CASSVFVTYEQYF	TGTGCCAGCAGCGTCTTCGTAACCTACGAGCAGTACTTC